Listed below are T cell receptor beta chains from one sample, sequenced in a study of blood T cells in healthy people across ages. TCRdb itself ran the 5' RACE reads through MiXCR, one entry per CDR3 protein. The profile covers nearly 800,000 distinct CDR3 sequences, with approximately 25% appearing a single time and roughly 3.8% taken by the ten largest. Another study also made use of these data, one on T cells of mothers and their children.

Sequences were obtained from blood. All receptors come from a boy aged 5-17 years in good health. Each CDR3 is given with its conserved first and last residue. A D gene is named only where the DNA matches it firmly. Size is omitted from some rows. Given values are once, few, many or a class for expanded clones.

abundance	d_gene	j_gene	v_gene	CDR3nt	CDR3aa
few	TRBD1	TRBJ1-2	TRBV30	TGTGCCTGGAGTGTAGTGCGGCTCAGGGGGTCTAACTATGGCTACACCTTC	CAWSVVRLRGSNYGYTF
NA	NA	TRBJ2-1	TRBV7-9	TGTGCCAGCAGCCGAGGGTCCCATGAGCAGTTCTTC	CASSRGSHEQFF
few	TRBD1	TRBJ2-5	TRBV6-5	TGTGCCAGCAGTAACAGGGGGTACCAAGAGACCCAGTACTTC	CASSNRGYQETQYF
few	NA	TRBJ2-7	TRBV11-1	TGTGCCAGCAGCTCCCCTCCAGCCGAGCAGTACTTC	CASSSPPAEQYF
few	NA	TRBJ2-7	TRBV29-1	TGCAGCGTCGCCGGGGTAGAGAGGGAACATAAGACGGTCCACGAGCAGTACTTC	CSVAGVEREHKTVHEQYF
few	NA	TRBJ2-1	TRBV4-3	TGCGCCAGCAGCCAAGATAGGTTCGGACCGGAGGCCCCCTACAATGAGCAGTTCTTC	CASSQDRFGPEAPYNEQFF
NA	NA	TRBJ1-2	TRBV19	TGTGCCAGTAGCGTACAGGTTAACTATGGCTACACCTTC	CASSVQVNYGYTF
NA	NA	TRBJ2-2	TRBV19	TGTGCCAGTAAACAGGTCCCCGGGGAGCTGTTTTTT	CASKQVPGELFF
NA	NA	TRBJ2-4	TRBV27	TGTGCCAGCACCGGCAGCGCAGGGGCGGACATTCAGTACTTC	CASTGSAGADIQYF
NA	NA	TRBJ2-7	TRBV10-3	TGTGCCATCAGTGAGTCCGGGGTGACCTACGAGCAGTACTTC	CAISESGVTYEQYF
few	NA	TRBJ2-5	TRBV3-1	TGTGCCAGCAGCCAGCCGGGCCGAGTCCAAGAGACCCAGTACTTC	CASSQPGRVQETQYF
few	TRBD1	TRBJ2-7	TRBV7-2	TGTGCCAGCAGCACGACGGGACAGGGGAAATCCTACGAGCAGTACTTC	CASSTTGQGKSYEQYF
NA	NA	TRBJ2-7	TRBV11-2	TGTGCCAGCAGCTTGGGGCCGGGATATTACTACGAGCAGTACTTC	CASSLGPGYYYEQYF
NA	TRBD1	TRBJ2-5	TRBV7-3	TGTGCCAGCAGCTTAGTCGGGACAGGGGTTGGAGAGACCCAGTACTTC	CASSLVGTGVGETQYF
NA	TRBD2	TRBJ2-5	TRBV6-2/TRBV6-3	TGTGCCAGCAGTGGTCCCGGGAGGGGCCAAGAGACCCAGTACTTC	CASSGPGRGQETQYF
NA	NA	TRBJ1-1	TRBV11-2	TGTGCCAGCAGCCCTCCATTGGTTGTGAACACTGAAGCTTTCTTT	CASSPPLVVNTEAFF
few	NA	TRBJ2-5	TRBV29-1	TGCAGCGTTGAAGATGAGGGGCTAGCAACCCAGTACTTC	CSVEDEGLATQYF
few	NA	TRBJ2-5	TRBV27	TGTGCCAGCAGTTTATTGGGGACAAAAGAGACCCAGTACTTC	CASSLLGTKETQYF
NA	NA	TRBJ2-3	TRBV11-2	TGTGCCAGCAGCCTCCCCGGGGCCCCGGCTACGCAGTATTTT	CASSLPGAPATQYF
NA	NA	TRBJ2-2	TRBV6-5	TGTGCCAGCAGTTACGGGGGGGCAGGGGAAAGCGGGGAGCTGTTTTTT	CASSYGGAGESGELFF
NA	TRBD1	TRBJ2-7	TRBV5-6	TGTGCCAGCAGCACCCGGACAGGGGCATCCTACGAGCAGTACTTC	CASSTRTGASYEQYF
NA	TRBD1	TRBJ2-2	TRBV4-3	TGCGCCAGCAGCCAAGATAGTCATTTAACGGACAGGGAGACCGGGGAGCTGTTTTTT	CASSQDSHLTDRETGELFF
NA	NA	TRBJ2-7	TRBV28	TGTGCCAGCAGTTTTCGCTCACAGGGTGATCGCGAGCAGTACTTC	CASSFRSQGDREQYF
once	TRBD2	TRBJ2-1	TRBV5-1	TGCGCCAGCAGCTGGTCTAGCGGATCCTCCGACAATGAGCAGTTCTTC	CASSWSSGSSDNEQFF